Listed here are 30 T cell receptor beta chains from one sample, sequenced in a study of CD8+ T cells in alopecia areata. cDNA serving as the sequencing template came from extracted, reverse transcribed RNA. Only in-frame clones appear in the TCRdb table, and some are missing; sequencing was by immunoSEQ multiplex PCR. Of under 150,000 clones listed, roughly 60% were seen once; the top ten hold 36%. The sequencing input was CD8+ T cells sorted from blood. These receptors were collected from a human donor in good health.

This clone has a handful of counts. J is TRBJ2-6 and V is TRBV27, with D possibly being TRBD1 (5 bases). V was shortened by 5 bases and J by 0 bases, with 8 bases between the two germline ends. Germline V gene data show CDR1 as MNHEY and CDR2 as SMNVEV (reference sequence). The CDR3 totals 15 residues. The DNA for the CDR3 is TGTGCCAGCAGTAACGACAGCTCTGGGGCCAACGTCCTGACTTTC. Protein product: CASSNDSSGANVLTF.

This chain joins TRBV5-1 and TRBJ2-4, with TRBD2 matching over 13 bases. The CDR3 has 14 amino acids. With V trimmed by 4 bases and J by 9 bases, 4 bases remained unmatched. Per the germline V gene, CDR1 is SGHRS and CDR2 is YFSETQ. CDR3 in DNA: TGCGCCAGCAGCCCCGGGACTAGCGGGACCATTCAGTACTTC. Residues: CASSPGTSGTIQYF. Looking up the rest from reference TRBV5-1 and TRBJ2-4 gives the full variable domain: KAGVTQTPRYLIKTRGQQVTLSCSPISGHRSVSWYQQTPGQGLQFLFEYFSETQRNKGNFPGRFSGRQFSNSRSEMNVSTLELGDSALYLCASSPGTSGTIQYFGAGTRLSVL.

The chain uses TRBV7-9 and TRBJ2-7; TRBD2 aligns across 11 bases. The ends lost 4 bases at V and 5 bases at J; junction bases unmatched: 1. Germline CDR1 is SEHNR and CDR2 is FQNEAQ (reference sequence). This CDR3 has 13 amino acids. This chain's CDR3 is CASSSLAGDEQYF. In DNA, the CDR3 is TGTGCCAGCAGCTCACTAGCGGGAGACGAGCAGTACTTC.

This chain links TRBV7-6 with TRBJ1-1; D is unclear. The CDR3 is made up of 14 amino acids. V was shortened by 5 bases and J by 5 bases, with 15 bases between the two germline ends. Looked up from germline, CDR1 is SGHVS and CDR2 is FNYEAQ. The CDR3 loop reads CASSRETGGTEAFF. The CDR3 bases are TGTGCCAGCAGCAGAGAAACCGGCGGAACTGAAGCTTTCTTT.

The chain uses TRBV7-2 and TRBJ1-5, with D unclear. V was cut by 1 base and J by 5 bases, with 6 bases left in between. The CDR3 runs to 13 residues. The germline CDR1 and CDR2 sequences are SGHTA and FQGNSA. The CDR3 DNA sequence: TGTGCCAGCAGCTTAGGACACCATCAGCCCCAGCATTTT. It encodes CASSLGHHQPQHF. Together with reference TRBV7-2 and TRBJ1-5, the CDR3 gives the full variable domain: GAGVSQSPSNKVTEKGKDVELRCDPISGHTALYWYRQSLGQGLEFLIYFQGNSAPDKSGLPSDRFSAERTGGSVSTLTIQRTQQEDSAVYLCASSLGHHQPQHFGDGTRLSIL.

Only a few counts were recorded for this clone. The CDR3 reads CASSLIGTGGVRELFF. In DNA, the CDR3 is TGTGCCAGCAGTTTAATTGGGACAGGAGGTGTCCGGGAGCTGTTTTTT. V usage is TRBV27 and J usage is TRBJ2-2, with 8 bases matching TRBD1. The CDR3 spans 16 residues. Germline loops: CDR1 MNHEY, CDR2 SMNVEV (reference sequence). The junction had 11 bases not matched to a gene; V was cut back by 2 bases and J by 9 bases.

This clone was counted only a few times. V usage is TRBV29-1 and J usage is TRBJ2-7; D tentatively fits TRBD1 or TRBD2 (6 bases each). This CDR3 has 15 amino acids. Looked up from germline, CDR1 is SQVTM and CDR2 is ANQGSEA. V dropped 1 base and J dropped 0 bases, with 13 bases sitting between them. CDR3 loop: CSVEGLQGLSYEQYF. The DNA for the CDR3 is TGCAGCGTTGAAGGTTTACAGGGACTCTCCTACGAGCAGTACTTC.

The V call is TRBV27, the J call TRBJ2-3, with TRBD2 as a possible D gene (6 bases). V gave up 5 bases and J gave up 1 base, with 16 bases separating them. Germline V gene sequence: CDR1 MNHEY, CDR2 SMNVEV (reference sequence). The CDR3 covers 16 residues. CDR3 protein: CASSLRGAARTDTQYF. CDR3 DNA: TGTGCCAGCAGTCTTCGCGGGGCGGCCCGCACAGATACGCAGTATTTT.

In this sample, this clone turned up a few times. This rearrangement joins TRBV6-5 to TRBJ1-5; D is undetermined. The germline CDR1 and CDR2 sequences are MNHEY and SVGAGI. CDR3 length: 13 residues. Trimming shortened V by 0 bases and J by 8 bases, and 8 bases separated the two germline ends. For the CDR3, the DNA is TGTGCCAGCAGTTACTCGATGATGGAGCCCCAGCATTTT. This sequence encodes CASSYSMMEPQHF.

This chain links TRBV6-5 with TRBJ1-5; D ambiguous. The CDR3 has 13 residues. Germline assignment: CDR1 MNHEY and CDR2 SVGAGI. V dropped 4 bases and J dropped 0 bases, with 4 bases sitting between them. In DNA, the CDR3 is TGTGCCAGCAGTTCCAATAGCAATCAGCCCCAGCATTTT. This translates into CASSSNSNQPQHF.

The chain joins TRBV10-3 to TRBJ2-7, with 9 bases aligning to TRBD1. Germline lookup yields CDR1 ENHRY and CDR2 SYGVKD. The CDR3 consists of 13 residues. V dropped 4 bases and J dropped 6; count of bases not matched to a gene: 4. The CDR3 sequence is CAISAGTGSEQYF. In nucleotides, the CDR3 is TGTGCCATCAGTGCGGGGACAGGGAGCGAGCAGTACTTC.

V is TRBV9 and J is TRBJ2-1; 13 bases line up with TRBD2. The CDR3 is made up of 18 amino acids. V shed 5 bases and J 3 bases; nucleotides not matched to a gene: 11. Per the germline V gene, CDR1 is SGDLS and CDR2 is YYNGEE. Written as DNA, the CDR3 is TGTGCCAGCAGTGGCGAGGGGACTAGCGGGAACTTCTACAATGAGCAGTTCTTC. Translated, it gives CASSGEGTSGNFYNEQFF.

This chain links TRBV10-3 with TRBJ2-7; D remains unclear. Germline lookup yields CDR1 ENHRY and CDR2 SYGVKD. The V end lost 6 bases, the J end lost 0 bases, and 12 bases lay between the germline ends. This CDR3 is built from 14 residues. Here the CDR3 reads CAIRDGLSSYEQYF. The CDR3 bases are TGTGCCATCAGGGACGGTTTGAGCTCCTACGAGCAGTACTTC.

This rearrangement joins TRBV18 to TRBJ2-1; maybe TRBD1 (6 bases). V was trimmed by 5 bases and J by 4 bases, leaving 21 bases between them. The CDR3 extends over 17 amino acids. Germline values: CDR1 KGHSH, CDR2 LQKENI. This chain's CDR3 is CASSGKGLSRGYNEQFF. CDR3 sequence (DNA): TGTGCCAGCTCAGGAAAGGGGCTCTCCAGGGGATACAATGAGCAGTTCTTC.

This clone was seen a few times. V gene TRBV10-3 combines with J gene TRBJ2-3, with 9 bases that match TRBD1. From germline, CDR1 is ENHRY and CDR2 SYGVKD. The CDR3 sequence is 15 residues long. J lost 4 bases, V lost 6 bases, and 8 bases had no gene match. CDR3 loop: CAISRPGQGADTQYF. For the CDR3, the DNA is TGTGCCATCAGCAGGCCGGGACAGGGAGCAGATACGCAGTATTTT.

This clone turned up a few times. The rearrangement joins TRBV29-1 to TRBJ1-2; tentatively, D is TRBD1 (5 bases). CDR1 is SQVTM and CDR2 is ANQGSEA in the germline V gene. V lost 5 bases and J lost 0, with 13 bases in between. The CDR3 spans 14 residues. The CDR3 nucleotides are TGCAGCGTTCCAACCAGACAGTCTAACTATGGCTACACCTTC. It translates to CSVPTRQSNYGYTF. Full variable domain (outside the CDR3, taken from reference TRBV29-1 and TRBJ1-2): SAVISQKPSRDICQRGTSLTIQCQVDSQVTMMFWYRQQPGQSLTLIATANQGSEATYESGFVIDKFPISRPNLTFSTLTVSNMSPEDSSIYLCSVPTRQSNYGYTFGSGTRLTVV.

The rearrangement links TRBV29-1 to TRBJ1-1; no clear D gene. Trimming left V 3 bases short and J 11 bases short, with 16 bases between. CDR3 length: 12 amino acids. In germline, CDR1 is SQVTM, CDR2 ANQGSEA. CDR3 region: CSVDSGSEIAFF. CDR3 in DNA: TGCAGCGTTGACAGTGGATCGGAAATTGCTTTCTTT.

The chain has TRBV27 and TRBJ2-1, with unresolved D. Germline V gene lookup returns CDR1 MNHEY and CDR2 SMNVEV (reference sequence). The CDR3 totals 13 residues. Trimming left V 5 bases short and J 7 bases short, with 12 bases between. CDR3 sequence (DNA): TGTGCCAGCAGTCCCAGCCTAGGGAATGAGCAGTTCTTC. Its translation is CASSPSLGNEQFF.

The V gene is TRBV27, the J gene TRBJ1-1; no clear D gene. Germline CDR1 reads MNHEY; CDR2 reads SMNVEV (reference sequence). The CDR3 is 13 residues long. V was shortened by 2 bases and J by 6 bases, with 10 bases between the two germline ends. This CDR3 is CASSLTPFAEAFF. CDR3 bases: TGTGCCAGCAGTTTAACCCCATTTGCTGAAGCTTTCTTT.

There are a few counts of this clone. The chain combines TRBV5-4 with TRBJ1-1; no definite D call. The CDR3 is 11 amino acids. The germline V and J ends were trimmed by 7 bases and 0 bases, with 4 bases remaining between them. Germline CDR1 and CDR2: SGHNT and YYREEE (reference sequence). The CDR3 sequence is CASGLNTEAFF. CDR3 DNA: TGTGCCAGCGGTTTGAACACTGAAGCTTTCTTT.

This clone was detected a few times. This chain links TRBV28 with TRBJ1-5; tentative D call: TRBD1 (5 bases). The V gene's germline CDR1 is MDHEN and CDR2 SYDVKM. The CDR3 runs 15 residues. V shed 4 bases and J shed 0 bases, with 10 bases lying between them. The CDR3 here is CASSSGHFSNQPQHF. CDR3 sequence (DNA): TGTGCCAGCAGTTCCGGACATTTTAGCAATCAGCCCCAGCATTTT.

Only one count was recorded for this clone. This rearrangement joins TRBV30 to TRBJ1-1; D is ambiguous. Germline-derived CDR1 and CDR2 are GTSNPN and SVGIG (reference sequence). With 3 bases removed from V and 6 bases from J, the gap between germline ends came to 14 bases. CDR3 length: 13 amino acids. As DNA, the CDR3 is TGTGCCTGGAGCCAGTCCTGGGGATCTGAAGCTTTCTTT. It is translated as CAWSQSWGSEAFF.

The CDR3: CASTNPTGGDYTDTQYF. The CDR3 nucleotides are TGTGCCAGCACCAACCCGACCGGCGGGGATTACACAGATACGCAGTATTTT. The rearrangement uses TRBV7-9 and TRBJ2-3, with D possibly being TRBD2 (6 bases). This CDR3 is built from 17 residues. Trimming shortened V by 7 bases and J by 2 bases, and 22 bases separated the two germline ends. Germline V gene lookup returns CDR1 SEHNR and CDR2 FQNEAQ (reference sequence).

The table lists this clone with a count of one. This chain connects TRBV15 to TRBJ2-6, with a weak D call TRBD1 (7 bases). The germline V and J ends were trimmed by 8 bases and 0 bases, with 8 bases remaining between them. The CDR3 runs to 14 residues. Germline lookup yields CDR1 LNHNV and CDR2 YYDKDF (reference sequence). CDR3 nucleotide sequence: TGTGCCACCCAGGGGGGCTCTGGGGCCAACGTCCTGACTTTC. Amino acids: CATQGGSGANVLTF. The full variable domain, its missing parts supplied by reference TRBV15 and TRBJ2-6, is DAMVIQNPRYQVTQFGKPVTLSCSQTLNHNVMYWYQQKSSQAPKLLFHYYDKDFNNEADTPDNFQSRRPNTSFCFLDIRSPGLGDTAMYLCATQGGSGANVLTFGAGSRLTVL.

The gene calls are TRBV25-1 and TRBJ2-7; no reliable D call. Deletions cut 1 base from V and 5 bases from J, with 9 bases between. Germline V lookup: CDR1 MGHDK, CDR2 SYGVNS. This CDR3 has 13 amino acids. Here the CDR3 DNA reads TGTGCCAGCAGTGAATCTGCGGTAGACGAGCAGTACTTC. This sequence encodes CASSESAVDEQYF.

The rearrangement joins TRBV6-5 to TRBJ1-6; D call uncertain. The CDR3 runs to 12 residues. Trimming cost V 7 bases and J 7 bases, with 8 bases left between them. CDR1 and CDR2 (germline): MNHEY, SVGAGI. The CDR3 here is CASKLGNSPLHF. CDR3 DNA: TGTGCCAGCAAATTGGGGAATTCACCCCTCCACTTT.

CDR3 sequence reads: CASSWTSYRQETQYF. The CDR3 bases are TGTGCCAGCAGTTGGACTAGCTATCGCCAAGAGACCCAGTACTTC. J is TRBJ2-5 and V is TRBV6-5; TRBD2 agrees at 8 bases. Germline V gene lookup returns CDR1 MNHEY and CDR2 SVGAGI. After removal of 4 bases from V and 1 base from J, the junction contained 5 bases not matched to a gene. The CDR3 sequence is 15 residues long.

This clone was observed a handful of times. This chain connects TRBV27 to TRBJ1-2; 8 bases fit TRBD1. V shed 3 bases, J shed 7 bases, and the junction held 7 bases outside the gene matches. The CDR3 contains 14 residues. Per germline, CDR1 MNHEY and CDR2 SMNVEV (reference sequence). The CDR3, as DNA: TGTGCCAGCAGTTTTGCAGGGGGCAATTTTGGCTACACCTTC. Its protein product is CASSFAGGNFGYTF.

The gene calls are TRBV25-1 and TRBJ2-7; D is unresolved. With 4 bases removed from V and 3 bases from J, the gap between germline ends came to 13 bases. Germline V lookup: CDR1 MGHDK, CDR2 SYGVNS. The CDR3 contains 14 residues. CDR3 sequence: CASSGDRRNYEQYF. CDR3 nucleotide sequence: TGTGCCAGCAGTGGGGATAGGAGAAACTACGAGCAGTACTTC.

This chain connects TRBV25-1 to TRBJ1-1; 7 positions agree with TRBD1. This CDR3 region has 14 residues. Germline V gives CDR1 MGHDK, CDR2 SYGVNS. Trimming took 2 bases from V and 2 from J; bases not matched to a gene: 2. DNA for the CDR3: TGTGCCAGCAGTGAAAGACAGGGTAACACTGAAGCTTTCTTT. It is translated as CASSERQGNTEAFF.